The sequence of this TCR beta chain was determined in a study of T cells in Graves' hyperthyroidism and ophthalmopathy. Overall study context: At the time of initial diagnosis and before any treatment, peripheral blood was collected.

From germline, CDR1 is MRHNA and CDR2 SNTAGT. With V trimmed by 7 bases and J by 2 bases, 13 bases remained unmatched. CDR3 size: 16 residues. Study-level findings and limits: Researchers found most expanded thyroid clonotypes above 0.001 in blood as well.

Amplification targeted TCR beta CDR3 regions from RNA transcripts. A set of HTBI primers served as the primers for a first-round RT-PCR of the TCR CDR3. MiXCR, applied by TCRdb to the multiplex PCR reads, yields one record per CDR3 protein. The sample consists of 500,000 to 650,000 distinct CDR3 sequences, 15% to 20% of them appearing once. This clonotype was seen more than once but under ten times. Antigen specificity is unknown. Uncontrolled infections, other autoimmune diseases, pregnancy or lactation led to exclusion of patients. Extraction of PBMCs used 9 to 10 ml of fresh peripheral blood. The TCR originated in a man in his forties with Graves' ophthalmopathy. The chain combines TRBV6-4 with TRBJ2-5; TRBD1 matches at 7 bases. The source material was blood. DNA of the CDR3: TGTGCCAGCAACCTTCGACAGGGCCCCCCTCAAGAGACCCAGTACTTC. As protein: CASNLRQGPPQETQYF.